This is a list of T cell receptor beta chains from one sample in a study of cytomegalovirus exposure and HLA in healthy donors. Profiled with immunoSEQ multiplex PCR; TCRdb holds only in-frame clones, not every one. The sample has fewer than 55,000 clones; 72% are singletons. Sequenced input: PBMCs. The receptors derive from a woman aged 45-60 years in good health and CMV-seropositive. Both conserved end residues are trimmed from each CDR3. The size of a clone is reported for some rows only, either as once, few or many, or as a class for expanded clones.

j_gene | v_gene | abundance | CDR3aa
TRBJ1-2 | TRBV6-1 | NA | ASSDGTGVNYGYT
TRBJ1-4 | TRBV4-1 | NA | ASSQGVAGTVDEKLF
TRBJ1-1 | TRBV5-8 | NA | ASTPVGQGGTEAF
TRBJ2-7 | TRBV7-2 | NA | ASSPTGSGGAKRQY
TRBJ1-1 | TRBV28 | NA | ASSTTGYFTEAF
TRBJ2-7 | TRBV7-6 | many | ASSLGTSGRVT
TRBJ2-1 | TRBV16 | few | ASSQGPGVTYNEQF
TRBJ2-1 | TRBV6-6 | NA | ASSSRTSGNYNEQF
TRBJ2-5 | TRBV18 | NA | ASSPERARTQY
TRBJ2-7 | TRBV13 | NA | ASSLLLERDEQY